The 16 T cell receptor beta chains in this list originate from one sample, sequenced in a study of cytomegalovirus exposure and HLA in healthy donors. Primers for the PCR totalled 60 Vbeta and 13 Jbeta. Libraries were prepared by immunoSEQ multiplex PCR; TCRdb keeps only in-frame clonotypes and omits some of them. The sample consists of 100,000 to 150,000 clones, 80% to 90% of them appearing once. The sequencing input was PBMCs. The receptors derive from a woman aged 25 to 45 in good health and CMV-seronegative.

The V call is TRBV27, the J call TRBJ1-1, with D perhaps TRBD1 (6 bases). The CDR3 loop spans 13 amino acids. The germline V gene encodes CDR1 MNHEY and CDR2 SMNVEV (reference sequence). Trimming stripped 5 bases from V and 8 bases from J, with 15 bases between. CDR3 nucleotides: TGTGCCAGCAGTCCTTCCCCCGGGACAGAAGCTTTCTTT. Protein: CASSPSPGTEAFF.

The rearrangement uses TRBV28 and TRBJ2-7, with 8 nucleotides matching TRBD1. Trimming removed 2 bases from V and 3 bases from J; junction bases left unmatched: 3. Germline V gene lookup returns CDR1 MDHEN and CDR2 SYDVKM. There are 14 residues in the CDR3. The CDR3 is CASSLQGAIYEQYF. The CDR3 DNA reads TGTGCCAGCAGTTTACAGGGGGCTATCTACGAGCAGTACTTC.

The J gene is TRBJ1-4, the V gene TRBV30; D is perhaps TRBD1 (6 bases). With 2 bases removed from V and 4 bases from J, the gap between germline ends came to 8 bases. CDR1 and CDR2 (germline): GTSNPN, SVGIG (reference sequence). The CDR3 extends over 13 amino acids. In DNA, the CDR3 is TGTGCCTGGAGTCGGACAGATAATGAAAAACTGTTTTTT. Encoded protein: CAWSRTDNEKLFF.

V is TRBV11-2 and J is TRBJ1-5; D is perhaps TRBD1 (5 bases). CDR1 SGHAT and CDR2 FQNNGV come from the germline V gene. V was shortened by 2 bases and J by 9 bases, with 11 bases between the two germline ends. This CDR3 is 13 amino acids long. In DNA form, the CDR3 reads TGTGCCAGCAGCTTATCGGGGGGATGGCCCCAGCATTTT. Protein: CASSLSGGWPQHF.

CDR3 in DNA: TGCGCCAGCAGCCAAGGGACTAGCGGGGGGTTCTACAATGAGCAGTTCTTC. Its protein is CASSQGTSGGFYNEQFF. The rearrangement joins TRBV4-1 to TRBJ2-1, with 14 bases that match TRBD2. V was clipped by 1 base and J by 3 bases; unmatched bases: 2. This CDR3 is 17 amino acids long. In germline, CDR1 is MGHRA, CDR2 YSYEKL.

This chain links TRBV4-3 with TRBJ1-2, with D possibly matching TRBD1 (5 bases). The CDR3 spans 14 residues. Germline loops: CDR1 LGHNA, CDR2 YSLEER. V lost 4 bases and J 3 bases, leaving 12 bases between the germline ends. The CDR3, as DNA: TGCGCCAGCAGCCCACAAGGGGCAGACTATGGCTACACCTTC. Translating gives CASSPQGADYGYTF.

The rearrangement links TRBV7-3 to TRBJ2-3, with D hard to call. Germline-derived CDR1 and CDR2 are SGHTA and FQGTGA. Trimming took off 5 bases at V and 0 bases at J, with 6 bases between the two ends. The CDR3 is 13 residues long. The CDR3 region is CASSPTSTDTQYF. CDR3 coding DNA: TGTGCCAGCAGCCCGACTAGCACAGATACGCAGTATTTT.

The chain uses TRBV7-3 and TRBJ2-5, with 7 bases aligning to TRBD2. CDR3 length: 14 amino acids. Germline CDR1 reads SGHTA; CDR2 reads FQGTGA. The ends lost 5 bases at V and 3 bases at J; junction bases unmatched: 6. Written as DNA, the CDR3 is TGTGCCAGCAGCCCGCGGACTAGAGAAGAGACCCAGTACTTC. Its translation: CASSPRTREETQYF.

V gene TRBV5-8 combines with J gene TRBJ2-7; D unresolved. The CDR3 loop spans 13 amino acids. V lost 6 bases to trimming and J lost 2 bases, with 12 bases between them. Germline V lookup: CDR1 SGHTS, CDR2 YDEGEE. The CDR3 nucleotides are TGTGCCAGCACTGCGACGCAGGCCTACGAGCAGTACTTC. It specifies CASTATQAYEQYF.

The CDR3 nucleotides read TGTGCCACATCTGGGGTCAGGGGAGTTGATTCACCCCTCCACTTT. This encodes CATSGVRGVDSPLHF. The chain couples TRBV10-3 to TRBJ1-6, with a tentative D call TRBD1 (6 bases). The germline CDR1 and CDR2 sequences are ENHRY and SYGVKD. CDR3 length equals 15 residues. The germline V and J ends were trimmed by 10 bases and 8 bases, with 21 bases remaining between them.

V gene TRBV7-9 combines with J gene TRBJ1-1, with 7 bases that match TRBD1. The germline CDR1 and CDR2 sequences are SEHNR and FQNEAQ (reference sequence). Trimming at V came to 5 bases and at J to 4 bases, leaving 7 bases not matched to a gene. The CDR3 length is 14 residues. The CDR3: CASSRQGRATEAFF. In DNA, the CDR3 is TGTGCCAGCAGCCGACAGGGTAGGGCCACTGAAGCTTTCTTT. Filled out from reference TRBV7-9 and TRBJ1-1, the complete variable domain reads DTGVSQNPRHKITKRGQNVTFRCDPISEHNRLYWYRQTLGQGPEFLTYFQNEAQLEKSRLLSDRFSAERPKGSFSTLEIQRTEQGDSAMYLCASSRQGRATEAFFGQGTRLTVV.

V and J are TRBV9 and TRBJ2-1; 7 bases are a match to TRBD1. V was clipped by 9 bases and J by 0 bases; unmatched bases: 6. CDR3 length equals 14 residues. Germline-derived CDR1 and CDR2 are SGDLS and YYNGEE. The CDR3 DNA is TGTGCCAATACGACAGGGTCCTCCTACAATGAGCAGTTCTTC. Residues: CANTTGSSYNEQFF.

The chain combines TRBV7-9 with TRBJ1-5; no clear D. Germline V CDR1 and CDR2: SEHNR, FQNEAQ (reference sequence). The CDR3 loop spans 16 amino acids. V dropped 5 bases and J dropped 3 bases, with 17 bases sitting between them. The CDR3 DNA is TGTGCCAGCAGCCAAAGCCCGGAGCCGTTCAATCAGCCCCAGCATTTT. Translation gives CASSQSPEPFNQPQHF.

V gene TRBV11-2 combines with J gene TRBJ2-1, with 11 nucleotides matching TRBD2. Looked up from germline, CDR1 is SGHAT and CDR2 is FQNNGV. V lost 3 bases, J lost 2 bases, and 9 bases stayed unmatched. The CDR3 consists of 18 residues. This CDR3 reads CASSLGLADGFAYNEQFF. For the CDR3, the DNA is TGTGCCAGCAGCTTGGGACTAGCGGACGGGTTCGCCTACAATGAGCAGTTCTTC.

Only one count was recorded for this clone. The rearrangement uses TRBV5-4 and TRBJ2-1; 9 positions agree with TRBD1. V lost 3 bases to trimming and J lost 0 bases; unmatched junction nucleotides: 4. CDR3 length equals 16 residues. Germline CDR1 SGHNT, CDR2 YYREEE (reference sequence). The CDR3: CASSWGTGSSYNEQFF. CDR3 bases: TGTGCCAGCAGCTGGGGGACAGGGAGCTCCTACAATGAGCAGTTCTTC. Based on the CDR3 plus reference TRBV5-4 and TRBJ2-1, the full variable domain is ETGVTQSPTHLIKTRGQQVTLRCSSQSGHNTVSWYQQALGQGPQFIFQYYREEENGRGNFPPRFSGLQFPNYSSELNVNALELDDSALYLCASSWGTGSSYNEQFFGPGTRLTVL.

The chain couples TRBV19 to TRBJ2-1; D is unclear. With 1 base removed from V and 6 bases from J, the gap between germline ends came to 4 bases. The germline V gene has CDR1 LNHDA and CDR2 SQIVND (reference sequence). The CDR3 totals 12 residues. The CDR3 bases are TGTGCCAGTAGTATAGGGAGCAATGAGCAGTTCTTC. Protein product: CASSIGSNEQFF.